This T cell receptor beta chain was profiled in a study of blood T cells in healthy people across ages. Alongside a J-beta primer mix, a sample-barcoded 5' primer served in a second PCR lasting roughly 7 to 11 cycles. One entry per CDR3 protein, called by TCRdb with MiXCR from the 5' RACE reads. Among around 1,800,000 distinct CDR3 sequences, roughly two fifths were seen once, and the ten largest hold approximately 22%. This receptor was obtained from a human donor in good health. Input material: blood.

The CDR3 sequence: CASSLGLGLAGATQYF. The CDR3 region has the DNA TGTGCCAGCAGCTTAGGCCTTGGACTAGCGGGGGCTACGCAGTATTTT. V usage is TRBV13 and J usage is TRBJ2-3; 13 bases are a match to TRBD2. V trimming: 0 bases; J trimming: 8 bases; junction bases outside the gene matches: 5. Germline assignment: CDR1 PRHDT and CDR2 FYEKMQ (reference sequence). The CDR3 covers 16 residues.